This TCR beta chain emerged from a study of blood T cell repertoires in COVID-19. Per the germline V gene, CDR1 is SEHNR and CDR2 is FQNEAQ (reference sequence). This CDR3 is 12 amino acids long. The junction had 6 bases not matched to a gene; V was cut back by 4 bases and J by 12 bases. Assay: immunoSEQ multiplex PCR; the TCRdb copy retains only in-frame clones and omits some. Of roughly 76,000 clones in the sample, roughly nine tenths were seen once. V usage is TRBV7-9 and J usage is TRBJ2-1; 7 bases map to TRBD2. The sample comprised peripheral blood. The sequence came from a man aged 50 to 59 with acute or convalescent COVID-19. The CDR3, as DNA: TGTGCCAGCAGCTCAAGCGGGGTGATGCAGTTCTTC. This encodes CASSSSGVMQFF.